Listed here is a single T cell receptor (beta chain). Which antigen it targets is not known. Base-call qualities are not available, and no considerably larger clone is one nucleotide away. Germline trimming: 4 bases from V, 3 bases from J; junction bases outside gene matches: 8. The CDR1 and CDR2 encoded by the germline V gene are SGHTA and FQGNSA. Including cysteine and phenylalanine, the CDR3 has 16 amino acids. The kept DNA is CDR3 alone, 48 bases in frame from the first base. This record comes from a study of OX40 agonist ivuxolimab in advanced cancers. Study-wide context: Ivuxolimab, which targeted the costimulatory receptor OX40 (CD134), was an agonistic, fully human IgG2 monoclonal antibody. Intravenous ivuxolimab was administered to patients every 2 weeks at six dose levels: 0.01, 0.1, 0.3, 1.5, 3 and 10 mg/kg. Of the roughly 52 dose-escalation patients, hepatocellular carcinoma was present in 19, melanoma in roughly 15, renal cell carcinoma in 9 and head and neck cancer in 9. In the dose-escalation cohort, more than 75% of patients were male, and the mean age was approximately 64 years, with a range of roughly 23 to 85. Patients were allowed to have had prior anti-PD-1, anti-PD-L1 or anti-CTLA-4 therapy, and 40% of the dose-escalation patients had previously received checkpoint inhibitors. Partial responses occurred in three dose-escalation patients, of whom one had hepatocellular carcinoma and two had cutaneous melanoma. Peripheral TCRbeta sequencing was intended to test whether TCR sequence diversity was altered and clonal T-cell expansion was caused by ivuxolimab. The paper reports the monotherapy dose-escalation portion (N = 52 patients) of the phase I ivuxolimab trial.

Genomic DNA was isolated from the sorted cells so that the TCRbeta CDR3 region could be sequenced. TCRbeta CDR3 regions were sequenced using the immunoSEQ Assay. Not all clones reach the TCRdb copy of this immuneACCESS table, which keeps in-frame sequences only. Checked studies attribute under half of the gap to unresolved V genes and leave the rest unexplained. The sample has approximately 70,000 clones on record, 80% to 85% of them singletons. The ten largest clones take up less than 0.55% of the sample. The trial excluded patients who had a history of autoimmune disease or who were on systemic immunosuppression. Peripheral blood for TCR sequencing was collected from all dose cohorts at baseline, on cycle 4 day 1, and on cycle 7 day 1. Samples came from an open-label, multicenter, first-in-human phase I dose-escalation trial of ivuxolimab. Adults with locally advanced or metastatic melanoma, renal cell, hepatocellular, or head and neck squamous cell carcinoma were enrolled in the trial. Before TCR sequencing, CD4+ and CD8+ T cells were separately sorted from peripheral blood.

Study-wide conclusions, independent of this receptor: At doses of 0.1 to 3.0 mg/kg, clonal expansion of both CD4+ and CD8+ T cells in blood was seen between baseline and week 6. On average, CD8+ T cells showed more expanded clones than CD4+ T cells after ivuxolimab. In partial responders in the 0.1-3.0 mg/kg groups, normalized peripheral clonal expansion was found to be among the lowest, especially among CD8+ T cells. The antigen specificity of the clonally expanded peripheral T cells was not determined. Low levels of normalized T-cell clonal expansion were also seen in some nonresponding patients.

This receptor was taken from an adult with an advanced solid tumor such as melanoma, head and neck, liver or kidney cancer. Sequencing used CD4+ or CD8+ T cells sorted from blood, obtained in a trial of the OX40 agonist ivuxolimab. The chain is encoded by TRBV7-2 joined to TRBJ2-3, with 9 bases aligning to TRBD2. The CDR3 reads CASSSAVSGRTDTQYF. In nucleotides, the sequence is TGTGCCAGCAGCTCCGCGGTCAGCGGGAGGACAGATACGCAGTATTTT.